The entry that follows covers one T cell receptor beta chain sequence. This clone was observed a single time. Its antigen is currently not known. Base qualities are not recorded, but no much larger clone differs from it by a single base. The record originates from a study of cytomegalovirus exposure and HLA in healthy donors (TCRdb year 2017). Regarding the research as a whole: An earlier analysis of approximately 640 of the donors reported about 290 Gb of sequence data and 120 million or so unique TCR beta sequences from 190 million or so T cells. The study aimed to test whether signatures of past pathogen exposure could be identified by cataloging public T cell receptors. In an earlier analysis of 500 to 650 of the donors, high-throughput TCR beta sequencing was used to judge whether each TCR beta V gene segment behaved as functional or pseudogenic. Among the 398 genotyped donors, 75% to 90% belonged to the genetic ancestry cluster associated with self-reported Caucasian donors. Roughly five DR-DQ haplotypes were handled as single units for association and clustering, since linkage in the cohort was strong. Besides the first cohort of hundreds of subjects, a separate validation cohort made up of around 120 different subjects was used. The study profiled the T cell repertoires of about 720 subjects by immunosequencing and related them to cytomegalovirus serostatus. Donor age, sex, ethnicity and CMV serostatus were compiled together with the repertoire data. The number of donors typed differed by locus, with 629-630 for A, B, C, DRB1 and DQB1, roughly 520 for DQA1, 600 to 610 for DPA1, and 450 to 480 for DPB1. All discovery cohort repertoires had been generated on a single sequencing platform. An early release that covered some 630 HLA-typed donors contained approximately 320 gigabases of sequencing data and around 85 million unique TCR sequences. The later analysis used no new phenotypic data to find candidate immune exposures, relying instead on TCR beta sequences and their occurrence across donors. A later genetic analysis took genome-wide SNP genotypes for about 55% of the 666 donors and used that subset as a discovery cohort. HLA typing covered class I and class II loci at four-digit resolution. High-throughput TCR immunosequencing, statistical association of individual TCRs with disease status, and machine learning were combined to predict cytomegalovirus infection status. In a later analysis, previously published TCR beta repertoires from about 670 donors were re-analyzed and high-resolution HLA genotyping was added so that TCR occurrence patterns could be studied. Among some 400 genotyped donors of the cohort, an average of approximately 240,000 unique TCR beta nucleotide sequences was sequenced per donor, of which about 19% were non-productive.

Libraries were constructed by the immunoSEQ multiplex PCR assay. For the multiplex PCR, a mixture combining 60 forward primers for TCR Vbeta segments and 13 reverse primers for TCR Jbeta segments was used. The CDR3 region of rearranged TCR beta genes was amplified from genomic DNA with a multiplex PCR assay. The Illumina HiSeq System was used to sequence the amplified TCR beta libraries as 87-base-pair reads. On the study's bioinformatics: A later analysis tallied roughly 76 million unique TCR beta chains across the 666 repertoires, and some 10 million of those chains were shared by two or more donors. A nearest-neighbor algorithm error-corrected the raw reads and collapsed the reads into unique sequences, merging closely related sequences to remove PCR and sequencing errors. V, D and J gene segments were assigned by aligning CDR3 sequences to IMGT reference sequences. For a sequence to be retained, a match of at least six nucleotides was required to both a V gene segment and a J gene segment. A rearrangement was called productive if the CDR3 had no stop codons and remained in frame with V and J, and every other rearrangement was called non-productive. Following IMGT convention, CDR3 was defined as the stretch from the second conserved V-encoded cysteine to the conserved J-encoded phenylalanine. In an earlier analysis of 587 of the donors, sequences lacking an unambiguous match to a single V gene segment were excluded. An earlier analysis of fewer than 750 of the donors called V segments functional above 56.7% productive rearrangements and segregating when the between-donor standard deviation exceeded 5%. A statistical classification framework was developed to diagnose cytomegalovirus status using the catalog of TCR beta chain sequences. In a later analysis, TCR nucleotide sequences were compared against IMGT/GENE-DB human TR gene sequences so that V and J genes could be assigned. In a later analysis, CDR3 sequences and most-parsimonious VDJ recombination scenarios were assigned using the TCRdist pipeline. In a later analysis, every TCR beta chain was defined by the combination of its CDR3 amino acid sequence and its V-gene family, and reads without a unique V-gene family were dropped. As a way to deal with suspected cross-contamination and a sequencing artifact, a later analysis dropped roughly 620 nucleotide sequences that were highly shared and had low generation probability. In a later analysis, a clonal expansion index for each public chain was calculated from normalized within-repertoire ranks of inferred template counts. In a later analysis, generation probabilities were computed with a VDJ recombination model fitted to out-of-frame rearrangements, and the resulting probabilities were checked against IGoR. Hypergeometric tests were used in a later analysis to score TCR-TCR, TCR-HLA and TCR-CMV co-occurrence, with a repertoire-size bias correction applied to the TCR pairs. A later analysis estimated false discovery rates by permuting HLA or CMV assignments 20 times. In a later analysis, co-occurring TCRs were grouped using DBSCAN, with TCRdist sequence similarity added in when clustering inside HLA-allele-positive subsets. For co-occurrence clustering, repertoires with fewer than 30,000 or more than 120,000 public chains were excluded, along with 4 to 6 repertoires with anomalous nucleotide sharing. TCRdb took this table from immuneACCESS and kept in-frame rearrangements with V and J called. Such tables lack part of the clones; where checked against another copy, unresolved V genes explain under half of the gap, and the rest is unexplained. V and J calls and clone size come straight from that table; D and trimming were deduced from the DNA. This sample gives roughly 100,000 clones in total; around four fifths of them show up just once. The ten largest clones take up roughly 1.6% of the sample.

Trimming takes 5 bases off V and 0 bases off J; junction bases not matched to a gene: 9. The CDR3 contains 16 residues, cysteine and phenylalanine counted. Of all the DNA, just the CDR3 is kept, 48 bases in frame from base 1. Reading the germline V gene (reference sequence) gives CDR1 SGHNT and CDR2 YYREEE. Beyond this particular receptor, the publication reports: A further reported finding was that TCR beta sequences accurately predicted the HLA-A and HLA-B alleles for most subjects in the first cohort. Roughly uniform sequencing depth across donors was assumed in presence/absence analyses, although this assumption may not hold. Roughly 17 rarely observed V segments, including chromosome 9 orphons, were excluded from the earlier analysis of about 500 of the donors because counts were too low. According to a later analysis, most CMV-associated TCR beta chains appeared to be HLA-restricted, and the HLA associations seemed to be driven largely by CMV exposure. An association between a missense DCLRE1C variant and V-gene and J-gene trimming of TCR beta chains was found in a later genetic analysis and replicated in an independent cohort. A later analysis associated some 17,000 TCR beta sequences with specific HLA alleles at a false discovery rate of 0.05. The 87-base-pair reads could not distinguish some IMGT-functional V segments, including TRBV6-2 and TRBV6-3, so those segments were excluded. It was suggested by the authors that the approach could potentially be generalized to other disease states and immunological phenotypes. An earlier analysis of around 500 of the donors showed that most TCR beta V segments appeared in productive rearrangements either about 87% or about 30% of the time, which broadly matched IMGT annotations. In a later analysis, HLA-associated TCR beta chains were found to be more clonally expanded and to have lower generation probabilities than equally common non-associated chains. The cohort was sequenced for TCR beta chains only, and without alpha or paired-chain data the features that could be detected were limited. A cluster of highly shared sequence variants was judged likely to be a technical artifact of the sequencing pipeline. Linkage disequilibrium might explain the correlated functional status among segregating V segments, but an unknown experimental factor could not be ruled out. In vitro tests confirmed that a few of the cytomegalovirus-associated TCR beta chains recognize cytomegalovirus antigens. HLA typing was unavailable for some donors at each locus, so association tests used only the typed subset. Most TCR sequences were observed very rarely across donors, whereas some public TCRs were present in many individuals. According to a later genetic analysis, donors in an Asian-associated ancestry cluster had fewer N-insertions in productive TCRs than the approximately 710-donor mean. In a later analysis, several top co-occurrence clusters were reported to appear linked to parvovirus B19, influenza, CMV and Epstein-Barr virus. When HLA alleles, especially DR and DQ, strongly co-occurred, attributing TCR associations to individual alleles was difficult. In the study, around 160 TCR beta chains were listed as associated with cytomegalovirus. According to a later analysis, TCR association rates differed among HLA loci, with DRB1 alleles showing the most associated TCRs and HLA-C alleles showing the fewest. The classifier was reported to diagnose cytomegalovirus status with high specificity and sensitivity in both the original cohort and the validation cohort. The only immune exposure information available for the cohort was CMV serostatus.

The cohort consisted of 650 to 850 healthy bone marrow donors. All cohort members were sampled while nominally healthy, although unrecorded immune exposures were likely present. The donor was CMV seronegative and belonged to the group of more than 300 seronegative cohort members. Every donor gave a peripheral blood sample, and the peripheral blood mononuclear cells from that sample were used for TCR beta sequencing. Genomic DNA extraction from the blood cell samples was performed with the Qiagen DNeasy Blood Extraction Kit. This receptor chain uses TRBV5-4 and TRBJ2-5, with 8 junctional bases fitting TRBD2. The receptor was derived from a man aged 50 or older in good health and CMV-seronegative. The source material was PBMCs. The DNA is as follows: TGTGCCAGCAGTAACGGTGGGCGGGGGGACCAAGAGACCCAGTACTTC. This yields the protein CASSNGGRGDQETQYF.